This T cell receptor (beta chain) stems from a study of T-cell memory formation after mild COVID-19. Trimming at V came to 4 bases and at J to 3 bases, leaving 8 bases not matched to a gene. The CDR3 has 18 amino acids. The V gene's germline CDR1 is SGHDN and CDR2 FVKESK. Amplification by 5'RACE using constant-segment primers produced TCR alpha and TCR beta cDNA libraries that carried sample barcodes and UMIs. TCRdb used MiXCR to reprocess the 5' RACE reads, holding one entry per CDR3 protein. The table includes hundreds of thousands of distinct CDR3 sequences, just over 15% detected once. The chain links TRBV14 to TRBJ2-3; 15 bases are shared with TRBD2. Material for sequencing was PBMCs or a T cell subset sorted from them (not recorded which). This TCR was recovered from an adult woman who had mild COVID-19 (a few samples of this study predate the infection). Cell type and time point are not known. The CDR3 DNA follows: TGTGCCAGCAGCCCGCCGGGACTAGCGGGGGGCGGAACAGATACGCAGTATTTT. Its protein is CASSPPGLAGGGTDTQYF.